A selection of T cell receptor beta chains follows, all from one sample in a study of cytomegalovirus exposure and HLA in healthy donors. Clones were read by immunoSEQ multiplex PCR, and TCRdb kept only the in-frame ones, dropping some. The sample yields fewer than 200,000 clones, just under 80% seen once. Sequencing input: PBMCs. All receptors come from a female donor in good health and CMV-seronegative. Each CDR3 is given with its conserved first and last residue. A D gene is named only where the DNA matches it firmly. Only part of the rows carry a size: once, few, many, or a class if the clone is expanded.

v_gene: TRBV4-2; abundance: -; d_gene: -; j_gene: TRBJ1-2; CDR3nt: TGTGCCAGCAGCCAAGACAGGCCTCTCTACTATGGCTACACCTTC; CDR3aa: CASSQDRPLYYGYTF
v_gene: TRBV7-3; abundance: -; d_gene: TRBD2; j_gene: TRBJ2-3; CDR3nt: TGTGCCAGCAGCTTAGCGACTAGCGGGAGGGCCCCGTTCACGCAGTATTTT; CDR3aa: CASSLATSGRAPFTQYF
v_gene: TRBV5-1; abundance: -; d_gene: -; j_gene: TRBJ1-2; CDR3nt: TGCGCCAGCAGCTTGTCCTCGGCCGGGGATGGCTACACCTTC; CDR3aa: CASSLSSAGDGYTF
v_gene: TRBV30; abundance: -; d_gene: -; j_gene: TRBJ2-4; CDR3nt: TGTGCCTGGAGTCAAAGCCCCATTGTTTCAGCCAAAAACATTCAGTACTTC; CDR3aa: CAWSQSPIVSAKNIQYF
v_gene: TRBV27; abundance: once; d_gene: TRBD1; j_gene: TRBJ1-4; CDR3nt: TGTGCCAGCAGTTTATCGGACCAAGGGACAGGGGAAAAACTGTTTTTT; CDR3aa: CASSLSDQGTGEKLFF
v_gene: TRBV6-5; abundance: -; d_gene: -; j_gene: TRBJ1-3; CDR3nt: TGTGCCAGCAGCCGCACAGATACTGGAAACACCATATATTTT; CDR3aa: CASSRTDTGNTIYF
v_gene: TRBV5-1; abundance: -; d_gene: TRBD1; j_gene: TRBJ1-1; CDR3nt: TGCGCCAGCAGCCCCCAAAGGACAGGGACTGAAGCTTTCTTT; CDR3aa: CASSPQRTGTEAFF
v_gene: TRBV5-1; abundance: -; d_gene: TRBD2; j_gene: TRBJ2-1; CDR3nt: TGCGCCAGCAGCTTGTTCGCGGGGGGGGTCAATGAGCAGTTCTTC; CDR3aa: CASSLFAGGVNEQFF
v_gene: TRBV21-1; abundance: -; d_gene: -; j_gene: TRBJ2-6; CDR3nt: TGTGCCAGCAGCAAAGGGGGCAGAATATCCTCTGGGGCCAACGTCCTGACTTTC; CDR3aa: CASSKGGRISSGANVLTF
v_gene: TRBV5-1; abundance: -; d_gene: TRBD1; j_gene: TRBJ1-1; CDR3nt: TGCGCCAGCAACAGGGGTGGGACTGAAGCTTTCTTT; CDR3aa: CASNRGGTEAFF
v_gene: TRBV28; abundance: -; d_gene: -; j_gene: TRBJ1-2; CDR3nt: TGTGCCAGCAATTTACTTGGACTGAGCTATGGCTACACCTTC; CDR3aa: CASNLLGLSYGYTF
v_gene: TRBV5-1; abundance: -; d_gene: TRBD2; j_gene: TRBJ2-1; CDR3nt: TGCGCCAGCAGCGCATCCGGGACTAGCCTCAATGAGCAGTTCTTC; CDR3aa: CASSASGTSLNEQFF
v_gene: TRBV5-4; abundance: -; d_gene: -; j_gene: TRBJ2-5; CDR3nt: TGTGCCAGCAGCTTGGCGGGGGAGACCCAGTACTTC; CDR3aa: CASSLAGETQYF
v_gene: TRBV5-6; abundance: few; d_gene: -; j_gene: TRBJ2-3; CDR3nt: TGTGCCAGCAGCTGGGGCAGGGGGGCAGATACGCAGTATTTT; CDR3aa: CASSWGRGADTQYF
v_gene: TRBV4-1; abundance: -; d_gene: -; j_gene: TRBJ2-7; CDR3nt: TGCGCCAGCAGCCTGATACAGCAATCCTACGAGCAGTACTTC; CDR3aa: CASSLIQQSYEQYF
v_gene: TRBV7-2; abundance: -; d_gene: -; j_gene: TRBJ2-1; CDR3nt: TGTGCCAGCAGCTTAGCCGACTGGACCGAGCAGGGTGAGCAGTTCTTC; CDR3aa: CASSLADWTEQGEQFF
v_gene: TRBV27; abundance: few; d_gene: -; j_gene: TRBJ2-5; CDR3nt: TGTGCCAGCCGCTCCCAGGGGCAAGAGACCCAGTACTTC; CDR3aa: CASRSQGQETQYF
v_gene: TRBV6-5; abundance: -; d_gene: TRBD2; j_gene: TRBJ2-4; CDR3nt: TGTGCCAGCGTGAGCCGGGGGGGGGACATTCAGTACTTC; CDR3aa: CASVSRGGDIQYF
v_gene: TRBV2; abundance: -; d_gene: -; j_gene: TRBJ1-1; CDR3nt: TGTGCCAGCAGTGCGACAGGAGGTCTGGGCACTGAAGCTTTCTTT; CDR3aa: CASSATGGLGTEAFF
v_gene: TRBV11-2; abundance: few; d_gene: TRBD2; j_gene: TRBJ2-2; CDR3nt: TGTGCCAGCAGTATACCCGGGGGGGCCGGGGAGCTGTTTTTT; CDR3aa: CASSIPGGAGELFF
v_gene: TRBV9; abundance: -; d_gene: TRBD1; j_gene: TRBJ2-7; CDR3nt: TGTGCCAGCAGCGTAGGCCAGGGGGCTCACGAGCAGTACTTC; CDR3aa: CASSVGQGAHEQYF
v_gene: TRBV7-9; abundance: -; d_gene: TRBD1; j_gene: TRBJ1-2; CDR3nt: TGTGCCAGCAGCTTAGCGACAGGGGCTGGCTACACCTTC; CDR3aa: CASSLATGAGYTF
v_gene: TRBV5-4; abundance: -; d_gene: -; j_gene: TRBJ2-2; CDR3nt: TGTGCCAGCAGCTATGACAGAACGAACACCGGGGAGCTGTTTTTT; CDR3aa: CASSYDRTNTGELFF
v_gene: TRBV4-2; abundance: few; d_gene: -; j_gene: TRBJ2-5; CDR3nt: TGTGCCAGCAGCCAAGATCCAGGGAAGGGCCAAGAGACCCAGTACTTC; CDR3aa: CASSQDPGKGQETQYF
v_gene: TRBV7-9; abundance: -; d_gene: TRBD2; j_gene: TRBJ2-1; CDR3nt: TGTGCCAGCAGCATACTAGCGGGAGGTCTCAATGAGCAGTTCTTC; CDR3aa: CASSILAGGLNEQFF
v_gene: TRBV7-9; abundance: -; d_gene: TRBD1; j_gene: TRBJ1-4; CDR3nt: TGTGCCGTAGAACAGGGGGAAAAACTGTTTTTT; CDR3aa: CAVEQGEKLFF
v_gene: TRBV6-6; abundance: -; d_gene: TRBD1; j_gene: TRBJ1-1; CDR3nt: TGTGCCAGCAGTTACCGGACAGGGGGCGCGAGCACTGAAGCTTTCTTT; CDR3aa: CASSYRTGGASTEAFF
v_gene: TRBV7-2; abundance: once; d_gene: -; j_gene: TRBJ2-3; CDR3nt: TGTGCCAGCAGCTTAGAGAGAGAAACAGATACGCAGTATTTT; CDR3aa: CASSLERETDTQYF
v_gene: TRBV7-8; abundance: once; d_gene: TRBD1; j_gene: TRBJ1-2; CDR3nt: TGTGCCAGCAGCTTAGACAAAACAGGGGGCGCTTATGGCTACACCTTC; CDR3aa: CASSLDKTGGAYGYTF
v_gene: TRBV5-1; abundance: -; d_gene: TRBD1; j_gene: TRBJ1-1; CDR3nt: TGCGCCAGCAGCTTACTCCCCCGGACAGGCGCTTTCTTT; CDR3aa: CASSLLPRTGAFF
v_gene: TRBV6-5; abundance: -; d_gene: TRBD2; j_gene: TRBJ2-1; CDR3nt: TGTGCCAGCAGTTACGGACGGGAGGGCGTAGACAATGAGCAGTTCTTC; CDR3aa: CASSYGREGVDNEQFF
v_gene: TRBV2; abundance: -; d_gene: TRBD2; j_gene: TRBJ2-7; CDR3nt: TGTGCCAGCAGTGTTCGGGAGGGCCCCAACGAGCAGTACTTC; CDR3aa: CASSVREGPNEQYF
v_gene: TRBV10-2; abundance: -; d_gene: -; j_gene: TRBJ2-7; CDR3nt: TGCGCCAGCAGTGAGTCAACCTACGAGCAGTACTTC; CDR3aa: CASSESTYEQYF
v_gene: TRBV7-8; abundance: few; d_gene: -; j_gene: TRBJ2-5; CDR3nt: TGTGCCAGCAGCTTAGTCCCGGGACTGCTATTAAAGACCCAGTACTTC; CDR3aa: CASSLVPGLLLKTQYF
v_gene: TRBV5-4; abundance: -; d_gene: TRBD1; j_gene: TRBJ1-1; CDR3nt: TGTGCCAGCAGCTTGGAGAGACAGGGTTACACTGAAGCTTTCTTT; CDR3aa: CASSLERQGYTEAFF
v_gene: TRBV19; abundance: once; d_gene: TRBD1; j_gene: TRBJ2-7; CDR3nt: TGTGCCAGTAGTATGACAGGGGACGTCTACGAGCAGTACTTC; CDR3aa: CASSMTGDVYEQYF
v_gene: TRBV11-2; abundance: -; d_gene: -; j_gene: TRBJ2-5; CDR3nt: TGTGCCAGCAGCTTAGGTTGGGGGGAGGAGACCCAGTACTTC; CDR3aa: CASSLGWGEETQYF
v_gene: TRBV19; abundance: -; d_gene: TRBD1; j_gene: TRBJ2-2; CDR3nt: TGTGCCAGTAGTGACCGGGACAGGGGGTGGGGACCCGGGGAGCTGTTTTTT; CDR3aa: CASSDRDRGWGPGELFF
v_gene: TRBV9; abundance: -; d_gene: TRBD2; j_gene: TRBJ2-3; CDR3nt: TGTGCCAGCAGCGTAGCGCTAGCGGGAGGATCAGATACGCAGTATTTT; CDR3aa: CASSVALAGGSDTQYF
v_gene: TRBV29-1; abundance: -; d_gene: -; j_gene: TRBJ2-3; CDR3nt: TGCAGCGTTGAAGACCGGGGTGAACGGCCAGATACGCAGTATTTT; CDR3aa: CSVEDRGERPDTQYF
v_gene: TRBV5-1; abundance: -; d_gene: -; j_gene: TRBJ2-7; CDR3nt: TGCGCCAGCAGCTTGGGCCGGGACACCTACGAGCAGTACTTC; CDR3aa: CASSLGRDTYEQYF
v_gene: TRBV7-9; abundance: -; d_gene: TRBD2; j_gene: TRBJ2-6; CDR3nt: TGTGCCAGCAGCCCCCGGGGGGCTGGGGCCAACGTCCTGACTTTC; CDR3aa: CASSPRGAGANVLTF
v_gene: TRBV5-1; abundance: -; d_gene: TRBD2; j_gene: TRBJ2-1; CDR3nt: TGCGCCAGCAGCCATCTAGCGGTCCTCGAGGATGAGCAGTTCTTC; CDR3aa: CASSHLAVLEDEQFF
v_gene: TRBV5-6; abundance: -; d_gene: TRBD1; j_gene: TRBJ1-5; CDR3nt: TGTGCCAGCAGCCAAGGACAGGAAAATCAGCCCCAGCATTTT; CDR3aa: CASSQGQENQPQHF
v_gene: TRBV11-2; abundance: -; d_gene: -; j_gene: TRBJ2-5; CDR3nt: TGTGCCAGCAGCCCCACCGGGTTCACCTTGAGCGAGACCCAGTACTTC; CDR3aa: CASSPTGFTLSETQYF
v_gene: TRBV21-1; abundance: -; d_gene: -; j_gene: TRBJ1-3; CDR3nt: TGTGCCAGCAGCAAAGCCAGTGGGCCAGGGGCGAACTCTGGAAACACCATATATTTT; CDR3aa: CASSKASGPGANSGNTIYF
v_gene: TRBV6-5; abundance: few; d_gene: TRBD1; j_gene: TRBJ1-2; CDR3nt: TGTGCCAGCAGTGGCCTAGAGGGGGCTAACAATGGCTACACCTTC; CDR3aa: CASSGLEGANNGYTF
v_gene: TRBV28; abundance: -; d_gene: -; j_gene: TRBJ2-5; CDR3nt: TGTGCCAGCATGGCCGTCGTTGAGTCGGGGACCCAGTACTTC; CDR3aa: CASMAVVESGTQYF